The 3 T cell receptor beta chains in this list originate from one sample, sequenced in a study of blood T cell repertoires in COVID-19. Libraries were prepared by immunoSEQ multiplex PCR; TCRdb keeps only in-frame clonotypes and omits some of them. The table has hundreds of thousands of clones, roughly nine tenths seen once. The sequencing input was peripheral blood. The receptors stem from a man aged 40-55 years with acute or convalescent COVID-19.

V gene TRBV27 combines with J gene TRBJ1-4, with 9 bases aligning to TRBD1. The CDR3 is made up of 14 amino acids. Germline V gene data show CDR1 as MNHEY and CDR2 as SMNVEV (reference sequence). The junction had 6 bases not matched to a gene; V was cut back by 5 bases and J by 8 bases. The CDR3 nucleotides are TGTGCCAGCAGTCAGGACAGGGGAGAGGAAAAACTGTTTTTT. Its protein is CASSQDRGEEKLFF. Supplemented by reference TRBV27 and TRBJ1-4, the full variable domain reads EAQVTQNPRYLITVTGKKLTVTCSQNMNHEYMSWYRQDPGLGLRQIYYSMNVEVTDKGDVPEGYKVSRKEKRNFPLILESPSPNQTSLYFCASSQDRGEEKLFFGSGTQLSVL.

The gene calls are TRBV6-5 and TRBJ1-3; a possible D gene is TRBD1 (5 bases). The CDR3 is 15 amino acids. With 7 bases removed from V and 5 bases from J, the gap between germline ends came to 18 bases. CDR1 and CDR2 (germline): MNHEY, SVGAGI. CDR3: CASNTGLIARNTIYF. Here the CDR3 DNA reads TGTGCCAGCAATACAGGTTTAATTGCCCGAAACACCATATATTTT.

The chain uses TRBV5-1 and TRBJ2-7, with 9 bases fitting TRBD1. Unmatched junction bases numbered 8, after V lost 4 bases and J lost 3 bases. CDR3 length equals 15 residues. Germline V lookup: CDR1 SGHRS, CDR2 YFSETQ. CDR3: CASSPGGTGIYEQYF. CDR3 nucleotides: TGCGCCAGCAGCCCGGGCGGGACAGGGATCTACGAGCAGTACTTC. Complete variable domain (other parts from reference TRBV5-1 and TRBJ2-7): KAGVTQTPRYLIKTRGQQVTLSCSPISGHRSVSWYQQTPGQGLQFLFEYFSETQRNKGNFPGRFSGRQFSNSRSEMNVSTLELGDSALYLCASSPGGTGIYEQYFGPGTRLTVT.